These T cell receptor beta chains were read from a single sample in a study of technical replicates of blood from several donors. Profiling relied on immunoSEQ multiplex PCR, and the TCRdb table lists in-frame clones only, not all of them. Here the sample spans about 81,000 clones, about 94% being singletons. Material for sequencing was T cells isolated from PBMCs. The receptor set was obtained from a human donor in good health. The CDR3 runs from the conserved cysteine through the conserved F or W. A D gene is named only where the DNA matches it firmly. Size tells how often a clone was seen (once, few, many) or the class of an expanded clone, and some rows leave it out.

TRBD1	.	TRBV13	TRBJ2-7	TGTGCCAGCAGCTTCGGGGGACAGGGTACCTACGAGCAGTACTTC	CASSFGGQGTYEQYF
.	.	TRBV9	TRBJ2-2	TGTGCCAGCAGCCAGAACACCGGGGAGCTGTTTTTT	CASSQNTGELFF
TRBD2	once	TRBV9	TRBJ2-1	TGTGCCAGCAGCGTAGACTTAGCGGGAGTTTATAATGAGCAGTTCTTC	CASSVDLAGVYNEQFF
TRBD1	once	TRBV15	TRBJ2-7	TGTGCCACCAGCGAAGACAGGGGGGTAGACGAGCAGTACTTC	CATSEDRGVDEQYF
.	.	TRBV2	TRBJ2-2	TGTGCCAGCCGCCAGGGGCAGACTCCGAACACCGGGGAGCTGTTTTTT	CASRQGQTPNTGELFF
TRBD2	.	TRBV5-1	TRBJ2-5	TGCGCCAGCAGCCTGACTAGCGGGAGGGTCCAAGAGACCCAGTACTTC	CASSLTSGRVQETQYF
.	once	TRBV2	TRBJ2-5	TGTGCCAGCAGTCAAAATCTACAAGAGACCCAGTACTTC	CASSQNLQETQYF
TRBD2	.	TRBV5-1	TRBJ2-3	TGCGCCAGTTTGAGCGGGGCCGGCACAGATACGCAGTATTTT	CASLSGAGTDTQYF
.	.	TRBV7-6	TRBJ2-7	TGTGCCAGCAGCTCCAGGGGTGGCGAGCAGTACTTC	CASSSRGGEQYF
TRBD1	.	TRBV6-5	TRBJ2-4	TGTGCCAGTGGGACAGGGGAGGGGAGCATTCAGTACTTC	CASGTGEGSIQYF
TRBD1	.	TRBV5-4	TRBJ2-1	TGTGCCAGCAGCTTACGACAGGGTGACAATGAGCAGTTCTTC	CASSLRQGDNEQFF
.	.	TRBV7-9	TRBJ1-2	TGTGCCAGCAGCTTATGGGAGCTTAACTATGGCTACACCTTC	CASSLWELNYGYTF
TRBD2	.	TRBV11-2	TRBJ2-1	TGTGCCAGCAGCTTAACCGGGAGGCCCTACAATGAGCAGTTCTTC	CASSLTGRPYNEQFF
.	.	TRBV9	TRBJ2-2	TGTGCCAGCAGCGTAACTCCTAGCTCGGAGACCGGGGAGCTGTTTTTT	CASSVTPSSETGELFF
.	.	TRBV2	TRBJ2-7	TGTGCCAGCCGAGGAGGAGGACTAAGCCAGAACGAGCAGTACTTC	CASRGGGLSQNEQYF
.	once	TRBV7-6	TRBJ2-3	TGTGCCAGCAGCTTCGGGTTCACAGATACGCAGTATTTT	CASSFGFTDTQYF
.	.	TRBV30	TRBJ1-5	TGTGCCTGGAGTGACAGCTATAGCAATCAGCCCCAGCATTTT	CAWSDSYSNQPQHF
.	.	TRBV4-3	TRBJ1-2	TGCGCCAGCAGCCCCCACTACGCGGCGGAGAGATTTAACTATGGCTACACCTTC	CASSPHYAAERFNYGYTF
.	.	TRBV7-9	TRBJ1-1	TGTGCCAGCAGCCCCACGGTACCGAACACTGAAGCTTTCTTT	CASSPTVPNTEAFF
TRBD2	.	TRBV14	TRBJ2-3	TGTGCCAGCAGCCAAGGAAGTCTAGCGGGTGATACGCAGTATTTT	CASSQGSLAGDTQYF